This is a list of T cell receptor beta chains from one sample in a study of blood T cells in healthy people across ages. TCRdb called the 5' RACE reads again in MiXCR, with one record for every CDR3 protein. The table records some 1.4 million distinct CDR3 sequences, roughly 40% of them present only once. The sample comprised blood. The receptors come from a woman aged 18-35 years in good health. Each CDR3 is given with its conserved first and last residue. D genes are given only for firm matches. Part of the rows lack a size; the others show once, few, many or a class for expanded clones.

D gene,J gene,V gene,clone size,CDR3 protein,CDR3 DNA
.,TRBJ2-7,TRBV6-5,few,CASSDGESYEQYF,TGTGCCAGCAGTGACGGGGAGAGCTACGAGCAGTACTTC
.,TRBJ2-5,TRBV5-1,.,CASSRGNQETQYF,TGCGCCAGCAGTAGGGGAAACCAAGAGACCCAGTACTTC
.,TRBJ2-5,TRBV20-1,.,CSARLLGETQYF,TGCAGTGCTAGATTGCTGGGTGAGACCCAGTACTTC
TRBD1,TRBJ1-4,TRBV6-5,.,CASRLRQGGNEKLFF,TGTGCCAGCAGGCTGAGACAGGGGGGAAATGAAAAACTGTTTTTT
TRBD1,TRBJ2-1,TRBV12-5,.,CASGLVAGTEYNEQFF,TGTGCTAGTGGTTTGGTGGCCGGGACAGAATACAATGAGCAGTTCTTC
TRBD2,TRBJ2-7,TRBV20-1,few,CSASTGLAGTSSYEQYF,TGCAGTGCTAGTACGGGACTAGCGGGGACCAGCTCCTACGAGCAGTACTTC
.,TRBJ2-1,TRBV29-1,few,CSVEAGRQFF,TGCAGCGTTGAAGCTGGGAGGCAGTTCTTC
.,TRBJ2-7,TRBV4-2,few,CASSQDFSEQYF,TGTGCCAGCAGCCAAGATTTCTCCGAGCAGTACTTC
.,TRBJ1-2,TRBV20-1,few,CSARDSLRDPGNYTF,TGCAGTGCTAGAGATTCACTCCGGGACCCAGGAAACTACACCTTC
.,TRBJ2-7,TRBV29-1,few,CSVAAEAGEQYF,TGCAGCGTTGCGGCGGAAGCGGGCGAGCAGTACTTC
.,TRBJ2-5,TRBV2,.,CASSQPMGEETQYF,TGTGCCAGCAGCCAACCGATGGGGGAAGAGACCCAGTACTTC
.,TRBJ2-5,TRBV4-1,.,CASSQHGGGRETQYF,TGCGCCAGCAGCCAACATGGAGGAGGGCGAGAGACCCAGTACTTC
TRBD2,TRBJ2-3,TRBV20-1,.,CRQAGGRTDTQYF,TGCAGACAAGCGGGGGGGCGGACAGATACGCAGTATTTT
TRBD1,TRBJ2-7,TRBV3-1,few,CASSQDRGQGIDEQYF,TGTGCCAGCAGCCAAGACCGGGGACAGGGGATAGATGAGCAGTACTTC
.,TRBJ1-5,TRBV25-1,.,CASSGPNQPQHF,TGTGCCAGTTCCGGGCCCAATCAGCCCCAGCATTTT
.,TRBJ2-4,TRBV11-2,.,CASSLDPSNIQYF,TGTGCCAGCAGCTTAGATCCTAGCAACATTCAGTACTTC
TRBD2,TRBJ2-5,TRBV3-1,few,CASSLRTSGGKETQYF,TGTGCCAGCAGCCTCCGGACTAGCGGGGGGAAAGAGACCCAGTACTTC
TRBD1,TRBJ2-5,TRBV6-6,once,CASISGQGGETQYF,TGTGCCAGCATCTCTGGACAGGGGGGGGAGACCCAGTACTTC
.,TRBJ2-6,TRBV20-1,many,CSARDSLRSGANVLTF,TGCAGTGCTAGAGATAGCCTGAGGTCTGGGGCCAACGTCCTGACTTTC
.,TRBJ2-7,TRBV29-1,.,CSVERKSEQYF,TGCAGCGTTGAACGGAAGTCCGAGCAGTACTTC
.,TRBJ1-1,TRBV5-1,.,CASREQGKDTEAFF,TGCGCCAGCAGGGAACAGGGTAAGGACACTGAAGCTTTCTTT
.,TRBJ1-5,TRBV3-1,.,CASSRLRGQPQHF,TGTGCCAGCAGCCGCCTGAGAGGTCAGCCCCAGCATTTT
TRBD1,TRBJ1-1,TRBV5-1,.,CASSARQGENTEAFF,TGCGCCAGCAGCGCCAGACAGGGCGAGAACACTGAAGCTTTCTTT
TRBD1,TRBJ1-1,TRBV20-1,few,CSARVSTGANTEAFF,TGCAGTGCTAGAGTTTCGACAGGGGCAAACACTGAAGCTTTCTTT